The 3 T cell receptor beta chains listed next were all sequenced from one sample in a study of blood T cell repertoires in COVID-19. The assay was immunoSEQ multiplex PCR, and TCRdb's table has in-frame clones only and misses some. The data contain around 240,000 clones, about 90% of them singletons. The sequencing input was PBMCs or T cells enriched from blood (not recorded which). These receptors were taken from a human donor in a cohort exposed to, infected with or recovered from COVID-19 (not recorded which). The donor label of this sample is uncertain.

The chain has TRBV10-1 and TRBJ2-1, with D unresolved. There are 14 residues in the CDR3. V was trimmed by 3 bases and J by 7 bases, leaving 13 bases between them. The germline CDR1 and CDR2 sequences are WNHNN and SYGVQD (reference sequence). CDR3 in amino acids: CASSDPNLPNEQFF. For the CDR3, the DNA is TGCGCCAGCAGTGACCCCAATCTACCGAATGAGCAGTTCTTC.

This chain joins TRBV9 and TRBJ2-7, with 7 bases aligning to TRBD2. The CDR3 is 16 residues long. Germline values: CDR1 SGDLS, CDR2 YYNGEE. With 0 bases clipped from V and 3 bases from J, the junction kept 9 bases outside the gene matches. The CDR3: CASSVEGGPGNYEQYF. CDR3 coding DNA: TGTGCCAGCAGCGTAGAGGGAGGGCCCGGGAACTACGAGCAGTACTTC.

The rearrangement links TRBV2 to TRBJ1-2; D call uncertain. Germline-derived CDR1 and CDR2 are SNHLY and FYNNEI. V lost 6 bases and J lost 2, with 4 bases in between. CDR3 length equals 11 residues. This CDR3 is CASRTNYGYTF. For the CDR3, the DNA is TGTGCCAGCAGAACAAACTATGGCTACACCTTC. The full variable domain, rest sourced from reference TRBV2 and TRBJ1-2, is EPEVTQTPSHQVTQMGQEVILRCVPISNHLYFYWYRQILGQKVEFLVSFYNNEISEKSEIFDDQFSVERPDGSNFTLKIRSTKLEDSAMYFCASRTNYGYTFGSGTRLTVV.